This T cell receptor beta chain was recovered during a study of T-cell reconstitution after alpha-beta-depleted transplantation in children. Study-level points and caveats: At one year after transplant, newly produced T cells mostly accounted for T-cell counts and diversity.

This clonotype was recorded at least ten times. What it binds is not known. Unique molecular identifiers were incorporated when the TCRbeta library was constructed. MiXCR, applied by TCRdb to the PCR reads, yields one record per CDR3 protein. The sample has about 600,000 distinct CDR3 sequences; 20% to 25% are singletons. CDR3 length: 13 amino acids. The germline V and J ends were trimmed by 3 bases and 4 bases, with 9 bases remaining between them. Here the sequenced sample was PBMCs, mostly from graft donor cells, taken 360 days after TCRalphabeta/CD19-depleted stem cell transplant. The clonotype originates from a boy less than two years old who had a stem cell transplant for acute myeloid leukemia, so the T cells may come from the graft donor. The chain uses TRBV12-3 or TRBV12-4 and TRBJ2-5; no reliable D call. The CDR3 here is CASSFPGLETQYF. For the CDR3, the DNA is TGTGCCAGCAGTTTTCCAGGTCTAGAGACCCAGTACTTC.